The entry that follows covers one T cell receptor beta chain sequence. Its antigen is undetermined. Sequencing used immunoSEQ multiplex PCR; TCRdb keeps in-frame clones, though not all of them. The sample lists under 6,500 clones, roughly 86% occurring once. This sample is part of a study of OX40 agonist ivuxolimab in advanced cancers. Study-level information: A male proportion of approximately 80% was recorded, with mean age about 60 years and range about 20 to 90. Whole-study results and caveats: The study found among the lowest clonal expansion in partial responders at 0.1-3.0 mg/kg. Averaging showed that CD8+ T cells had more expanded clones than CD4+ did. Circulating CD4+ and CD8+ T cells showed clonal expansion by week 6 at 0.1 to 3.0 mg/kg.

The sequence came from an adult with an advanced solid tumor such as melanoma, head and neck, liver or kidney cancer. Material: CD4+ or CD8+ T cells sorted from blood, obtained in a trial of the OX40 agonist ivuxolimab.

CDR3 sequence reads: CASSTDASRGANVLTF. The CDR3 DNA is TGTGCCAGCAGCACAGACGCCTCCCGGGGGGCCAACGTCCTGACTTTC. V is TRBV7-9 and J is TRBJ2-6, with D unclear. This CDR3 is built from 16 residues. Germline V gene lookup returns CDR1 SEHNR and CDR2 FQNEAQ (reference sequence). The V end lost 5 bases, the J end lost 4 bases, and 15 bases lay between the germline ends.